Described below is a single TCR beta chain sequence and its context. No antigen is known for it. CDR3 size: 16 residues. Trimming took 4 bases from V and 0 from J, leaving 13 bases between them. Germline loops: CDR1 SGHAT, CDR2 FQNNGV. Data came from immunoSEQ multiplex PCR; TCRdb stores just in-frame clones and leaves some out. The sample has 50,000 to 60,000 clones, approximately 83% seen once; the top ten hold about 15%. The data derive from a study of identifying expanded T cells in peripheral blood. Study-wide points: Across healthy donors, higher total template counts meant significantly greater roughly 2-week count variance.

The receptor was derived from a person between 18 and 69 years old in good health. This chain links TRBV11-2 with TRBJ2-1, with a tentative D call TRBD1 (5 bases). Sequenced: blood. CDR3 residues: CASSSREGASYNEQFF. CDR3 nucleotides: TGTGCCAGCAGCTCCAGGGAAGGGGCCTCCTACAATGAGCAGTTCTTC.